These T cell receptor beta chains were read from a single sample in a study of identical twins. MiXCR was run by TCRdb on the 5' RACE reads, yielding one entry per CDR3 protein. The sample yields 410,000 or so distinct CDR3 sequences, around a sixth seen once. Input material: naive T cells sorted from blood. The receptor source for this set is a man in his fifties in good health. The CDR3 runs from the conserved cysteine through the conserved F or W. Fields, in order: J gene, clone size, D gene, V gene, CDR3 protein, CDR3 DNA. A D gene is named only where the DNA matches it firmly. Expanded clones get a size class; other rows say once, few or many, or leave the size out.

TRBJ2-7,many,TRBD2,TRBV12-3/TRBV12-4,CASSLFIAGAAYEQYF,TGTGCCAGCAGCCTATTTATAGCGGGAGCTGCATACGAGCAGTACTTC
TRBJ2-7,.,.,TRBV20-1,CSARGTVEQYF,TGCAGTGCTAGAGGGACTGTTGAGCAGTACTTC
TRBJ2-7,many,TRBD2,TRBV20-1,CSARGSGAGYEQYF,TGCAGTGCTAGAGGTAGCGGGGCCGGCTACGAGCAGTACTTC
TRBJ2-2,few,TRBD2,TRBV29-1,CSVQTTSGRGNTGELFF,TGCAGCGTTCAGACGACTAGCGGGAGGGGGAACACCGGGGAGCTGTTTTTT
TRBJ1-5,.,.,TRBV6-2/TRBV6-3,CASSRQTGTSNQPQHF,TGTGCCAGCAGCCGACAGACAGGTACTAGCAATCAGCCCCAGCATTTT
TRBJ2-5,.,.,TRBV5-1,CASSPQGMETQYF,TGCGCCAGCAGCCCGCAGGGGATGGAGACCCAGTACTTC
TRBJ2-7,.,TRBD1,TRBV15,CATSREAPGGEQYF,TGTGCCACCAGCAGAGAGGCCCCAGGGGGTGAGCAGTACTTC
TRBJ2-3,many,.,TRBV11-2,CASSSLSTQYF,TGTGCCAGCAGCTCCCTATCTACGCAGTATTTT
TRBJ2-7,.,.,TRBV18,CASSPRAGISYEQYF,TGTGCCAGCTCACCACGGGCAGGGATCTCCTACGAGCAGTACTTC
TRBJ1-1,many,.,TRBV3-1,CASSQDSGWAEAFF,TGTGCCAGCAGCCAAGACTCCGGCTGGGCTGAAGCTTTCTTT
TRBJ2-3,few,.,TRBV7-2,CASSFTRGADTQYF,TGTGCCAGCAGCTTTACCAGGGGGGCAGATACGCAGTATTTT
TRBJ2-3,.,TRBD2,TRBV27,CASSLSSLAGFGDTQYF,TGTGCCAGCAGTTTATCAAGTCTAGCGGGGTTTGGAGATACGCAGTATTTT
TRBJ2-7,.,.,TRBV28,CASRGGGPRGSYEQYF,TGTGCCAGCAGAGGGGGAGGTCCTCGCGGCTCCTACGAGCAGTACTTC
TRBJ2-7,.,TRBD2,TRBV11-1,CASSPRRGSGGTLYEQYF,TGTGCCAGCAGCCCTCGTCGGGGTAGCGGGGGGACCCTCTACGAGCAGTACTTC
TRBJ2-3,.,.,TRBV11-2,CASSANWRVAGTDTQYF,TGTGCCAGCAGCGCAAATTGGAGGGTGGCCGGCACAGATACGCAGTATTTT
TRBJ2-1,many,.,TRBV4-2,CASSQERGRGTEQFF,TGTGCCAGCAGCCAAGAGCGGGGACGGGGGACTGAGCAGTTCTTC
TRBJ2-7,many,TRBD1,TRBV20-1,CSARETGGSHEQYF,TGCAGTGCTAGAGAAACAGGGGGTTCCCACGAGCAGTACTTC
TRBJ2-7,many,TRBD1,TRBV7-8,CASSLGQSNSYEQYF,TGTGCCAGCAGTTTGGGACAGAGCAATTCCTACGAGCAGTACTTC
TRBJ2-2,.,.,TRBV11-2,CASSRHTPGELFF,TGTGCCAGCAGCCGGCATACACCAGGGGAGCTGTTTTTT
TRBJ2-3,.,TRBD2,TRBV20-1,CSARDLVLAGGPLRTDTQYF,TGCAGTGCTAGAGATTTGGTACTAGCGGGAGGGCCCTTGAGGACAGATACGCAGTATTTT
TRBJ2-3,many,.,TRBV5-1,CASSLSGRDGDTQYF,TGCGCCAGCAGCTTGTCGGGAAGGGATGGAGATACGCAGTATTTT
TRBJ2-5,.,.,TRBV20-1,CSAERAKGETQYF,TGCAGTGCTGAGCGGGCTAAAGGCGAGACCCAGTACTTC
TRBJ2-5,.,TRBD2,TRBV20-1,CSAEKSSGGSIQTQYF,TGCAGTGCCGAGAAGTCTAGCGGGGGGTCCATTCAGACCCAGTACTTC
TRBJ1-5,many,TRBD1,TRBV12-3/TRBV12-4,CASQGGQPQHF,TGTGCCAGCCAGGGGGGTCAGCCCCAGCATTTT
TRBJ2-1,many,TRBD2,TRBV20-1,CSARGTSGRLYNEQFF,TGCAGTGCGAGAGGGACTAGCGGGAGATTATACAATGAGCAGTTCTTC
TRBJ2-4,.,.,TRBV18,CASSPLRGLRESKNIQYF,TGTGCCAGCTCACCACTTCGGGGACTCAGGGAGTCCAAAAACATTCAGTACTTC
TRBJ2-5,.,TRBD2,TRBV9,CASSVGGVARGYETQYF,TGTGCCAGCAGCGTAGGAGGCGTGGCGCGGGGGTACGAGACCCAGTACTTC
TRBJ2-3,many,.,TRBV6-2/TRBV6-3,CASSYKWPPDTQYF,TGTGCCAGCAGTTACAAGTGGCCGCCAGATACGCAGTATTTT
TRBJ2-5,many,TRBD1,TRBV5-6,CASSQGTAQETQYF,TGTGCCAGCAGCCAGGGGACAGCCCAAGAGACCCAGTACTTC
TRBJ2-1,many,.,TRBV5-6,CASNPPLDRSSYNEQFF,TGTGCCAGCAACCCACCTCTAGACAGGAGCTCCTACAATGAGCAGTTCTTC
TRBJ2-7,.,.,TRBV15,CATSKGQGYSYEQYF,TGTGCCACCAGCAAGGGCCAGGGATATTCCTACGAGCAGTACTTC
TRBJ1-1,.,.,TRBV5-1,CASSLTVTTEAFF,TGCGCCAGCAGCTTGACAGTGACCACTGAAGCTTTCTTT
TRBJ2-2,few,TRBD2,TRBV20-1,CSAGRGYSTGELFF,TGCAGTGCTGGGAGGGGCTATAGCACCGGGGAGCTGTTTTTT
TRBJ1-2,many,.,TRBV15,CATSRDGGIDGYTF,TGTGCCACCAGCAGAGATGGGGGGATAGATGGCTACACCTTC
TRBJ2-7,many,.,TRBV28,CASSLVPVTNYEQYF,TGTGCCAGCAGTTTAGTCCCGGTCACTAATTACGAGCAGTACTTC
TRBJ2-1,.,.,TRBV29-1,CSVAGPTAHNEQFF,TGCAGCGTTGCGGGACCCACCGCCCACAATGAGCAGTTCTTC
TRBJ1-1,few,TRBD1,TRBV12-3/TRBV12-4,CASSIDRGRTEAFF,TGTGCCAGCAGTATAGACAGGGGGCGAACTGAAGCTTTCTTT
TRBJ1-3,.,TRBD1,TRBV11-2,CASSLIRTHRGLGNTIYF,TGTGCCAGCAGCCTAATCAGAACACACAGGGGGCTAGGAAACACCATATATTTT
TRBJ1-3,.,.,TRBV3-1,CTSSQDGILLNPSGNTIYF,TGTACCAGCAGCCAAGATGGGATCTTACTCAACCCCTCTGGAAACACCATATATTTT
TRBJ2-1,few,.,TRBV29-1,CSAPGTYVHEQFF,TGCAGCGCGCCCGGGACTTATGTTCATGAGCAGTTCTTC
TRBJ2-7,.,.,TRBV6-2/TRBV6-3,CASSIAGFGYEQYF,TGTGCCAGCTCCATCGCGGGGTTTGGCTACGAGCAGTACTTC
TRBJ2-2,few,TRBD2,TRBV5-1,CASSFRHLTSGVNTGELFF,TGCGCCAGCAGCTTTCGCCATCTGACTAGCGGGGTGAACACCGGGGAGCTGTTTTTT
TRBJ1-1,many,.,TRBV5-1,CASSLVAGSSYTEAFF,TGCGCCAGCAGCTTGGTTGCAGGGTCGTCTTACACTGAAGCTTTCTTT
TRBJ2-7,.,.,TRBV20-1,CSARGRNTFYEQYF,TGCAGTGCTAGAGGTAGAAACACTTTCTACGAGCAGTACTTC
TRBJ1-2,many,TRBD1,TRBV20-1,CSAGDRPYGYTF,TGCAGTGCGGGGGACAGACCCTATGGCTACACCTTC
TRBJ2-3,few,.,TRBV7-2,CASSLVAHTDTQYF,TGTGCCAGCAGCTTAGTGGCTCACACAGATACGCAGTATTTT
TRBJ2-7,few,TRBD1,TRBV29-1,CSVLRDRGPYEQYF,TGCAGCGTGCTCCGGGACAGGGGTCCCTACGAGCAGTACTTC
TRBJ1-2,.,.,TRBV27,CASSLTVGIYGYTF,TGTGCCAGCAGTTTAACTGTCGGAATCTATGGCTACACCTTC
TRBJ2-3,.,.,TRBV6-2/TRBV6-3,CASRSLASPDTQYF,TGTGCCAGCAGAAGTCTAGCGAGCCCAGATACGCAGTATTTT
TRBJ2-5,few,.,TRBV29-1,CSVAGAETQYF,TGCAGCGTTGCAGGGGCCGAGACCCAGTACTTC
TRBJ2-1,.,TRBD2,TRBV7-9,CASSVGTSGFYEQFF,TGTGCCAGCAGCGTAGGGACTAGCGGGTTCTATGAGCAGTTCTTC
TRBJ1-1,few,.,TRBV15,CATSGQLRQAFLFTEAFF,TGTGCCACCAGCGGCCAATTACGACAGGCCTTTTTATTCACTGAAGCTTTCTTT
TRBJ2-1,.,.,TRBV13,CASSSRDNEQFF,TGTGCCAGCAGCAGTAGGGACAATGAGCAGTTCTTC
TRBJ1-5,.,.,TRBV12-3/TRBV12-4,CASSPHSQPQHF,TGTGCCAGCAGTCCGCACAGTCAGCCCCAGCATTTT